Here is one T cell receptor beta chain with its context. This specimen comes from a study of blood T cell repertoires in COVID-19. Assay used: immunoSEQ multiplex PCR; TCRdb lists only in-frame clones, some missing. The repertoire includes about 190,000 clones, 84% of them detected once, and around 5.5% sits in the top ten. This CDR3 region has 13 residues. V shed 0 bases and J shed 4 bases, with 3 bases lying between them. This sequence originates from a woman in her 70s with active or convalescent COVID-19. The V and J genes are TRBV12-3 or TRBV12-4 and TRBJ2-2; the D is unclear. Sequences were obtained from peripheral blood. The chain's CDR3 is CASSLARTGELFF. CDR3 nucleotide sequence: TGTGCCAGCAGTTTAGCGCGCACCGGGGAGCTGTTTTTT.